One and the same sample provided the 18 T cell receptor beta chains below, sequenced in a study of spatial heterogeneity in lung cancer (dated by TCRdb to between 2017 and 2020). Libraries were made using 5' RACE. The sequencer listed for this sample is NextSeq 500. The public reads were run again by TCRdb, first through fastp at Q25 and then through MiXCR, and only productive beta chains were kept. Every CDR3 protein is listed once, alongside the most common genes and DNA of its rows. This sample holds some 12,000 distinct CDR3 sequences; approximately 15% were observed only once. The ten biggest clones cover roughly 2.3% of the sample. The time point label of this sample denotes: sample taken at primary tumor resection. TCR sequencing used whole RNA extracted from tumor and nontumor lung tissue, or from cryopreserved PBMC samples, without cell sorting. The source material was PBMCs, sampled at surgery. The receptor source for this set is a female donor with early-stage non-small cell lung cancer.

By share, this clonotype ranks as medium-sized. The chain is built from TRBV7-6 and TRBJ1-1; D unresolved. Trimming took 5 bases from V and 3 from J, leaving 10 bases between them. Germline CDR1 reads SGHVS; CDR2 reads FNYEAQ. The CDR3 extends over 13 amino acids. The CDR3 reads CASSGQYYTEAFF. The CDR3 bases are TGTGCCAGCAGCGGGCAGTACTACACTGAAGCTTTCTTT.

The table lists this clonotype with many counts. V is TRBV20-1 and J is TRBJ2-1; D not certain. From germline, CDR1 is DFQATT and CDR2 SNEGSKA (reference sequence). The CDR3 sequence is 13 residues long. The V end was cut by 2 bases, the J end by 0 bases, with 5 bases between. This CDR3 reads CSARRSSYNEQFF. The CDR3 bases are TGCAGTGCTAGACGAAGCTCCTACAATGAGCAGTTCTTC.

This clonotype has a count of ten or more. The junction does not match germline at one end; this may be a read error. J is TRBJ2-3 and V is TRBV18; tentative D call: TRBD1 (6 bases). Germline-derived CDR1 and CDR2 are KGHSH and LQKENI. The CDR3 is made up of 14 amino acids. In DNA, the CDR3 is TGTGCCAGCTCACCAATATCGGGGCAGGGGCCCTCAGCCTTT. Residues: CASSPISGQGPSAF.

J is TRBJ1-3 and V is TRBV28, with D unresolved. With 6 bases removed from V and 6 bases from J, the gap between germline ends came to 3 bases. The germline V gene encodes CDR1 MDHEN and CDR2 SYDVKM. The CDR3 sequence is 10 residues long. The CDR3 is CASSSNTIYF. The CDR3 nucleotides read TGTGCCAGCAGCTCAAACACCATATATTTT.

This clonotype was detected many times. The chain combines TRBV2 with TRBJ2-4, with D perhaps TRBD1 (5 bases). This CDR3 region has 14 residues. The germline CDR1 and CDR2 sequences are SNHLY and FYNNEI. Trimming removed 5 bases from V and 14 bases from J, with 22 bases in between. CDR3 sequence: CASSTSSTERVKYF. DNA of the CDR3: TGTGCCAGCAGTACCTCCTCGACAGAGAGAGTCAAGTACTTC.

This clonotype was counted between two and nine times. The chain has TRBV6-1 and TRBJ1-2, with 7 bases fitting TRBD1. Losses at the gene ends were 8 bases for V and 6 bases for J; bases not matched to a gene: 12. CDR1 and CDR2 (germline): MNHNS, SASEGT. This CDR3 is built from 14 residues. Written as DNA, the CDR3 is TGTGCCAGCCTCTTTAACCGGGACAGTGATGGCTACACCTTC. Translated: CASLFNRDSDGYTF.

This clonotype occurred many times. The CDR3 loop reads CSAGATGIGYTF. DNA of the CDR3: TGCAGTGCCGGTGCCACAGGGATCGGCTACACCTTC. This chain links TRBV20-1 with TRBJ1-2; D perhaps matches TRBD1 (6 bases). Germline V gives CDR1 DFQATT, CDR2 SNEGSKA (reference sequence). The CDR3 consists of 12 residues. Trimming took 6 bases from V and 8 from J, leaving 16 bases between them.

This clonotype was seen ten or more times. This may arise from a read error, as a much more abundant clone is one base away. The CDR3 nucleotides read TGTGCCAGCAGCTACCAGGGTAGAGAGACCCAGTACTTC. It is translated as CASSYQGRETQYF. The rearrangement links TRBV7-2 to TRBJ2-5; perhaps TRBD1 as D (5 bases). The germline V gene encodes CDR1 SGHTA and CDR2 FQGNSA. The CDR3 spans 13 residues. The germline V and J ends were trimmed by 4 bases and 4 bases, with 10 bases remaining between them.

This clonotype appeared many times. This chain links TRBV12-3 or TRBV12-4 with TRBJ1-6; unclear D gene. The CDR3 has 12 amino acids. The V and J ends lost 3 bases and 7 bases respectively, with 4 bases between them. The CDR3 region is CASSFWNSPLHF. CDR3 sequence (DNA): TGTGCCAGCAGTTTTTGGAATTCACCCCTCCACTTT.

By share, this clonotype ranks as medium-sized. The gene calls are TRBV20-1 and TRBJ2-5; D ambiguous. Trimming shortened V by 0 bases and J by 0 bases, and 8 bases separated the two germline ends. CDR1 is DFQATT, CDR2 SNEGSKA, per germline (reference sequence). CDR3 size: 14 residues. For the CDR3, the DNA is TGCAGTGCTAGAGATATAAGCTACCAAGAGACCCAGTACTTC. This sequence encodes CSARDISYQETQYF.

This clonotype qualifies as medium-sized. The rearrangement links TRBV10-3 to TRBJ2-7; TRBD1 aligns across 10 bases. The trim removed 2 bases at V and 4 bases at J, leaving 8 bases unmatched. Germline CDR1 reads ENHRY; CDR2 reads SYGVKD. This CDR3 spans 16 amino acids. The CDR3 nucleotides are TGTGCCATCAGTGAGCCCGGACAGGGGGTGGGGTACGAGCAGTACTTC. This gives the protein CAISEPGQGVGYEQYF.

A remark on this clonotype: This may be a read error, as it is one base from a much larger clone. The CDR3 loop reads CVSSVGQSTDTQYF. The CDR3 bases are TGTGTCAGCAGCGTGGGACAGAGCACAGATACGCAGTATTTT. The chain links TRBV7-9 to TRBJ2-3; 7 bases line up with TRBD1. The CDR3 contains 14 residues. Per the germline V gene, CDR1 is SEHNR and CDR2 is FQNEAQ (reference sequence). Based on the CDR3 plus reference TRBV7-9 and TRBJ2-3, the full variable domain is DTGVSQNPRHKITKRGQNVTFRCDPISEHNRLYWYRQTLGQGPEFLTYFQNEAQLEKSRLLSDRFSAERPKGSFSTLEIQRTEQGDSAMYLCVSSVGQSTDTQYFGPGTRLTVL.

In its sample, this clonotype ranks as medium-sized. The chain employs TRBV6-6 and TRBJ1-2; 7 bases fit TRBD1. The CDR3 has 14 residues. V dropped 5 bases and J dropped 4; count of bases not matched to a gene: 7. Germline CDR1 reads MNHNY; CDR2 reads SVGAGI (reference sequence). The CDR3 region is CASSHRDSAYGYTF. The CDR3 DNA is TGTGCCAGCAGTCACCGGGACAGTGCCTATGGCTACACCTTC.

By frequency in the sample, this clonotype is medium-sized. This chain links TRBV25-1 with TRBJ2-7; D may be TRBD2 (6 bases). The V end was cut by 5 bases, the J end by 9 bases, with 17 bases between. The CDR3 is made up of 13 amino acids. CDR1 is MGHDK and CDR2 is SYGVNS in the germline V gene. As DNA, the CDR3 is TGTGCCAGCAGTCCGGGACTTGACGAAGGGCAGTACTTC. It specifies CASSPGLDEGQYF.

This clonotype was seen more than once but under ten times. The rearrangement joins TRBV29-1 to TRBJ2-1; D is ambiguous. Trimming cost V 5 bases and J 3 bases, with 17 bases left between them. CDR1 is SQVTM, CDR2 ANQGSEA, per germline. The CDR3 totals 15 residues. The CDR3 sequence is CSVRGFNGVYNEQFF. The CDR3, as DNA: TGCAGCGTTCGAGGATTCAATGGGGTCTACAATGAGCAGTTCTTC.

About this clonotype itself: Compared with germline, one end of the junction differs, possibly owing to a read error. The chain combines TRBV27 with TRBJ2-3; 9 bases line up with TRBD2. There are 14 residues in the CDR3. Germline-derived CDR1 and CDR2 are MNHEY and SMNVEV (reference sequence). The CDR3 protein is CTSSLVAGADTQYF. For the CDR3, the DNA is TGTACCAGCAGTCTAGTAGCGGGGGCAGATACGCAGTATTTT.

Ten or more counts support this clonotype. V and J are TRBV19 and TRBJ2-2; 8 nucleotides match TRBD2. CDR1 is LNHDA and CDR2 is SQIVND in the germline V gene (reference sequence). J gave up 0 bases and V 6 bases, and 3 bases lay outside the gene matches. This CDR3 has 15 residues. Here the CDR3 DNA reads TGTGCCAGTAGCCAAGCGGGAGCGAACACCGGGGAGCTGTTTTTT. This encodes CASSQAGANTGELFF.

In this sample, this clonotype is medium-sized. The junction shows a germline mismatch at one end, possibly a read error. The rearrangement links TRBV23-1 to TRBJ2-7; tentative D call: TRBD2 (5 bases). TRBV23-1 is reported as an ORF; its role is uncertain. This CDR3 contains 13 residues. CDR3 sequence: CASSQSAIAGASF. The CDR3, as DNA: TGCGCCAGCAGTCAATCGGCCATTGCGGGTGCCAGCTTC.